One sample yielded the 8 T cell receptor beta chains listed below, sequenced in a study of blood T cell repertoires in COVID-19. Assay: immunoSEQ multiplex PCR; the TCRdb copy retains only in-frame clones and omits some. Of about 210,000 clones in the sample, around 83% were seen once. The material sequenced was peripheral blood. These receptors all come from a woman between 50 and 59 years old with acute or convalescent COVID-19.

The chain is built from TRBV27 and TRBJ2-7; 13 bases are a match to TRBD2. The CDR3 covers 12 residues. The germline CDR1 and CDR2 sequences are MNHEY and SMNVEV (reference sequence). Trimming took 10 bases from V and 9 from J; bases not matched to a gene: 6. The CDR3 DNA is TGTGCCACCCGGACTAGCGGGAGTAGGCAGTACTTC. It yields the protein CATRTSGSRQYF.

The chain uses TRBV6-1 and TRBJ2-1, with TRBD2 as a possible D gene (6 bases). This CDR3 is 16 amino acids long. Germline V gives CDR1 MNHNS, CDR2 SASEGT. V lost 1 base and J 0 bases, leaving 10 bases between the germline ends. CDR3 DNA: TGTGCCAGCAGTGAAGGGCGACTAGACTCCTACAATGAGCAGTTCTTC. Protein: CASSEGRLDSYNEQFF.

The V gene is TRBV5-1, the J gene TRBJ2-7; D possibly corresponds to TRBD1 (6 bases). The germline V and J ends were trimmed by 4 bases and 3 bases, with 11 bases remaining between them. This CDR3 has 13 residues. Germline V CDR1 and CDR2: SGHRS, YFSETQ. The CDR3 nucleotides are TGCGCCAGCAGCGTCTCAGGGGACTACGAGCAGTACTTC. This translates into CASSVSGDYEQYF. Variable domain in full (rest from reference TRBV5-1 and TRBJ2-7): KAGVTQTPRYLIKTRGQQVTLSCSPISGHRSVSWYQQTPGQGLQFLFEYFSETQRNKGNFPGRFSGRQFSNSRSEMNVSTLELGDSALYLCASSVSGDYEQYFGPGTRLTVT.

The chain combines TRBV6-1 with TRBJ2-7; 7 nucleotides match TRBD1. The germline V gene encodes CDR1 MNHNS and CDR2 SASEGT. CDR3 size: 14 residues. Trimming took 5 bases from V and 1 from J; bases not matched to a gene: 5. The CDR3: CASSPGTDSYEQYF. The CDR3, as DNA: TGTGCCAGCAGTCCCGGGACAGATTCCTACGAGCAGTACTTC.

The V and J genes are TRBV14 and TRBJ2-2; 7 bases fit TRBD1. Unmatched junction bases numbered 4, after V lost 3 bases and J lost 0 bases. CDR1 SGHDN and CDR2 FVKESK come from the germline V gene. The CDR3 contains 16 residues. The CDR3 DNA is TGTGCCAGCAGCCAGTATCAGGGGGCGAACACCGGGGAGCTGTTTTTT. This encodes CASSQYQGANTGELFF. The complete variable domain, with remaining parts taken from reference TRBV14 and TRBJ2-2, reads EAGVTQFPSHSVIEKGQTVTLRCDPISGHDNLYWYRRVMGKEIKFLLHFVKESKQDESGMPNNRFLAERTGGTYSTLKVQPAELEDSGVYFCASSQYQGANTGELFFGEGSRLTVL.

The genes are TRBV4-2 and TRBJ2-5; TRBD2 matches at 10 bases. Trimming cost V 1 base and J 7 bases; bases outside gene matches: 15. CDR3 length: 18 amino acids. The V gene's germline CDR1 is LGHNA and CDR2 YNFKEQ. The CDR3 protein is CASSQVPFRAGGSGTQYF. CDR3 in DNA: TGTGCCAGCAGCCAAGTCCCATTCAGAGCGGGAGGGTCGGGGACCCAGTACTTC.

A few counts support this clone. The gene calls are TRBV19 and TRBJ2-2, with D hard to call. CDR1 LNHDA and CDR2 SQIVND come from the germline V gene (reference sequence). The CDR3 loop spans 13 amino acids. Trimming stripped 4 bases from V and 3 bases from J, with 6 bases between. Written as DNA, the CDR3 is TGTGCCAGTAGTAATGGAGACACCGGGGAGCTGTTTTTT. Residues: CASSNGDTGELFF.

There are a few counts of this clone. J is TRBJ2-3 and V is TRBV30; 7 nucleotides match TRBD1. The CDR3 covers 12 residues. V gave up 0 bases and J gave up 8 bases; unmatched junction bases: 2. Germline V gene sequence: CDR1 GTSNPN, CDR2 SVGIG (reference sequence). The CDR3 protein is CAWSVRDSTQYF. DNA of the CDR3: TGTGCCTGGAGTGTCCGGGACAGTACGCAGTATTTT.